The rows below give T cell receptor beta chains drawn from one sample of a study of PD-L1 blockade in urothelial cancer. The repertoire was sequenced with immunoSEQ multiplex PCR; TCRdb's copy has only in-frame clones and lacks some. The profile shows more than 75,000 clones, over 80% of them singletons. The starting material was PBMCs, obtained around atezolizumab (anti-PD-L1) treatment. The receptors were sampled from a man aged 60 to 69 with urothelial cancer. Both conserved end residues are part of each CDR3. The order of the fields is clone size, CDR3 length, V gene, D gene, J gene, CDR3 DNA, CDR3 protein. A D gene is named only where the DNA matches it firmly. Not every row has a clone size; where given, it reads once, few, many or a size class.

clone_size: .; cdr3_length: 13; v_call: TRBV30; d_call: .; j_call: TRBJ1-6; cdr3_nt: TGTGCCTGGAGCTTTGGGAGATCGTCACCCCTCCACTTT; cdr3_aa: CAWSFGRSSPLHF
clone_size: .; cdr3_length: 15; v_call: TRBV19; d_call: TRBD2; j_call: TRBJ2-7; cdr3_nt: TGTGCCACTCGCGGAAGTAGCGGGAGGCGAGGGGAGCAGTACTTC; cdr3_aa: CATRGSSGRRGEQYF
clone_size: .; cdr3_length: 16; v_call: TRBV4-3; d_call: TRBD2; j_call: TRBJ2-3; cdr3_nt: TGCGCCAGCAGCCAAGGAGCGGGGGGGGGCACAGATACGCAGTATTTT; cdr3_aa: CASSQGAGGGTDTQYF
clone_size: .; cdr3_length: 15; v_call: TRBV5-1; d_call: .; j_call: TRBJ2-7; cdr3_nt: TGCGCCAGCAGCTCCGCTACAGGACCAGCGGGCGAGCAGTACTTC; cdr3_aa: CASSSATGPAGEQYF
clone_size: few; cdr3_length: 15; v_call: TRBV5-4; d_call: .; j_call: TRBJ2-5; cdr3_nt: TGTGCCAGCAGTCCCTTGGGGGCTCACCAAGAGACCCAGTACTTC; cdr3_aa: CASSPLGAHQETQYF
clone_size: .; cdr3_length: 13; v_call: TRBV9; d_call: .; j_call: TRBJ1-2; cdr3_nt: TGTGCCAGCAGTCAGAGCGCTAACTATGGCTACACCTTC; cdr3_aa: CASSQSANYGYTF
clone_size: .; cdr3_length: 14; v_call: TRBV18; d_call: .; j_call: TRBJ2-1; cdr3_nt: TGTGCCAGCTCGCAGAGGACAGAGTACAATGAGCAGTTCTTC; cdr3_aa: CASSQRTEYNEQFF
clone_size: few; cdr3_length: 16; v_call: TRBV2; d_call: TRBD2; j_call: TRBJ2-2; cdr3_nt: TGTGCCAGCAGTGTACGGGGGGGCTCGGGCACCGGGGAGCTGTTTTTT; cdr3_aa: CASSVRGGSGTGELFF
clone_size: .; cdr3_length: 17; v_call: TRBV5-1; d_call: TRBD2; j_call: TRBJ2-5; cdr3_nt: TGCGCCAGCAGCCCCACTAGCGGGATGGAATTGGGAGAGACCCAGTACTTC; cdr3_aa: CASSPTSGMELGETQYF
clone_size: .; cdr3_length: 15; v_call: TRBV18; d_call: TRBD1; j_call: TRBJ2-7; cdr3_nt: TGTGCCAGCTCACCAGGACAGGGCTCAGGCTACGAGCAGTACTTC; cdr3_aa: CASSPGQGSGYEQYF
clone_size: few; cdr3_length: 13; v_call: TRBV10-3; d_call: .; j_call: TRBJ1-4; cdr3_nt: TGTGCCATCAGTGATTACTCGGGAGAAAAACTGTTTTTT; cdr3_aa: CAISDYSGEKLFF
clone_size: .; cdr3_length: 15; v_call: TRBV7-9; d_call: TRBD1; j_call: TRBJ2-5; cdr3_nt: TGTGCCAGCAGCTTAGACGGGACAGGGAGTTCGACCCAGTACTTC; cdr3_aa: CASSLDGTGSSTQYF
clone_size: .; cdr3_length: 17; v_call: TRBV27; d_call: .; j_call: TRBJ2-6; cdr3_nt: TGTGCCAGCAGGGGCGAGGGGGGGGCGCCAGGGGCCAACGTCCTGACTTTC; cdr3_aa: CASRGEGGAPGANVLTF
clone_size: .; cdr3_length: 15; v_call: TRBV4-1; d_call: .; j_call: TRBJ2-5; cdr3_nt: TGCGCCAGCAGCCAAGAGAGGGAAGCCAAAGAGACCCAGTACTTC; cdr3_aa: CASSQEREAKETQYF
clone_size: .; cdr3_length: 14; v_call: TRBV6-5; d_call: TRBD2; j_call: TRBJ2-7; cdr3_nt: TGTGCCAGCAGTTACGGTAGCGGGAGATACGAGCAGTACTTC; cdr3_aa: CASSYGSGRYEQYF
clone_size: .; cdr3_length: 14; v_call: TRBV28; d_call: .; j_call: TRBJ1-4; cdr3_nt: TGTGCCAGCAGCCAGGGAGGCCCCAATGAAAAACTGTTTTTT; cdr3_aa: CASSQGGPNEKLFF
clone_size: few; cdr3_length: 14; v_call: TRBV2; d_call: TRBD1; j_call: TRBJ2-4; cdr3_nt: TGTGCCAGCAGTCGGGACAGCCAGCCTGCCATTCAGTACTTC; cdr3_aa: CASSRDSQPAIQYF
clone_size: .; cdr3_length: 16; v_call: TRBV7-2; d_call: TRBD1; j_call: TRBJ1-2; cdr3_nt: TGTGCCAGCAGCTTAGTTCCAGGGGGATCCGGAGATGGCTACACCTTC; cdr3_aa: CASSLVPGGSGDGYTF
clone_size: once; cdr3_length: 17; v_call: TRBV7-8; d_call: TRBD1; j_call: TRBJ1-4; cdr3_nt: TGTGCCAGCAGCCACGGGACAGGGCGGATGAGTAATGAAAAACTGTTTTTT; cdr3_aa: CASSHGTGRMSNEKLFF
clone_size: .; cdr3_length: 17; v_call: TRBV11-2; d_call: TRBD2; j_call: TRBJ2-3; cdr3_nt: TGTGCCAGCAGCCTCTACGGGGGGGGCGTCAGCACAGATACGCAGTATTTT; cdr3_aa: CASSLYGGGVSTDTQYF
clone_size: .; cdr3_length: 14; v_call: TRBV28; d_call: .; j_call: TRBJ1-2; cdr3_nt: TGTGCCAGCGGGGAGAACACCCCTAACTATGGCTACACCTTC; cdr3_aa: CASGENTPNYGYTF
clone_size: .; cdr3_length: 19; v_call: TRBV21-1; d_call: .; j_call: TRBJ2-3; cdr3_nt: TGTGCCAGCAGCAAAGATAGAGGACTAGCGGGGGTAAGCACAGATACGCAGTATTTT; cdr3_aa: CASSKDRGLAGVSTDTQYF
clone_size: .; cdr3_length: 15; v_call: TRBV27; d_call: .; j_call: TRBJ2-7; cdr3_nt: TGTGCCAGCAGGAGAGGAGGGACCTCGGGCCACGAGCAGTACTTC; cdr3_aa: CASRRGGTSGHEQYF
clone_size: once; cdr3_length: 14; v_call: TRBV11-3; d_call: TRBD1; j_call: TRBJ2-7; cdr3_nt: TGTGCCAGCAGCTCCGGGACAGGGGCCCACGAGCAGTACTTC; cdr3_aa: CASSSGTGAHEQYF
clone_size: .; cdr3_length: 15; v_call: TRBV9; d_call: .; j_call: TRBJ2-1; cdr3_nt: TGTGCCAGCAGCGTAAAGGCTAGCACCAACAATGAGCAGTTCTTC; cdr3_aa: CASSVKASTNNEQFF
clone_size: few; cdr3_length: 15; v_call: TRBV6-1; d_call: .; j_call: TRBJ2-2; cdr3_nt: TGTGCCAGCAGTGAAGTGGTCACTAACACCGGGGAGCTGTTTTTT; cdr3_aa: CASSEVVTNTGELFF
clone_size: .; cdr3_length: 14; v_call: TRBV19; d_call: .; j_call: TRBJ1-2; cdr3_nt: TGTGCCAGTAGTATCGGGTACCCTAACTATGGCTACACCTTC; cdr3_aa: CASSIGYPNYGYTF
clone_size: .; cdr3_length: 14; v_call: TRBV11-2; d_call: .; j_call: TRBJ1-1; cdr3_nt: TGTGCCAGCAGCTTAGATCTGGGGGGGACTGAAGCTTTCTTT; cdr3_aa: CASSLDLGGTEAFF
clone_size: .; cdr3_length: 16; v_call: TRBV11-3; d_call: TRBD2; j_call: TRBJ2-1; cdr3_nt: TGTGCCAGCAGCTTAGTGGCGGGAGGAGGAGGCAATGAGCAGTTCTTC; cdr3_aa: CASSLVAGGGGNEQFF
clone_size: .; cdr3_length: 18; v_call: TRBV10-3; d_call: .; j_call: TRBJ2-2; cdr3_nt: TGTGCCATCAGTGAGCCGGGGAGGGGGGCCCCGAACACCGGGGAGCTGTTTTTT; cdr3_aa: CAISEPGRGAPNTGELFF
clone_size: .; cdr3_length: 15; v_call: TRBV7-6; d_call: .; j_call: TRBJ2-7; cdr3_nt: TGTGCCAGCAGCTTAGAAGTGGGGGGTGGCTACGAGCAGTACTTC; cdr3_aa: CASSLEVGGGYEQYF
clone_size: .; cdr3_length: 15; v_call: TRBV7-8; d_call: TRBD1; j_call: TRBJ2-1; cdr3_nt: TGTGCCAGCAGCTTACGGACAGGCTCCTACAATGAGCAGTTCTTC; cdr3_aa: CASSLRTGSYNEQFF
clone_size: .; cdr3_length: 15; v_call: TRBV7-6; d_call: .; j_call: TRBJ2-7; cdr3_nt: TGTGCCAGCAGCTTGAGCACAGGGTGGGGTGGGGAGCAGTACTTC; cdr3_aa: CASSLSTGWGGEQYF
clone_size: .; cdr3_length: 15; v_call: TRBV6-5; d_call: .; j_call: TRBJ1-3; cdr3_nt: TGTGCCAGCAGTCCGGTGGGGACAAGGTTCTACACCATATATTTT; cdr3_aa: CASSPVGTRFYTIYF
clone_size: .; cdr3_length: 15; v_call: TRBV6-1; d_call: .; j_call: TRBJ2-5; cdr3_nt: TGTGCCAGCAGTGAATTAAGGGGAAAACAAGAGACCCAGTACTTC; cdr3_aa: CASSELRGKQETQYF
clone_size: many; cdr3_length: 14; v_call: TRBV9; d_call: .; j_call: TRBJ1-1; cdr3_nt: TGTGCCAGCAGCGTAGGGCCAGGAACCACTGAAGCTTTCTTT; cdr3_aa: CASSVGPGTTEAFF
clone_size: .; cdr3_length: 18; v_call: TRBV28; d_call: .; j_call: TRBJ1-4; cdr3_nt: TGTGCCAGCAGCTCACCGGGACAATCTTTCGCAACTAATGAAAAACTGTTTTTT; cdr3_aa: CASSSPGQSFATNEKLFF
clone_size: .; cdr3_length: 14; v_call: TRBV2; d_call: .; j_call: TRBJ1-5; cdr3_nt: TGTGCCAGCAGGACGCCGGGGGACAATCAGCCCCAGCATTTT; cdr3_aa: CASRTPGDNQPQHF
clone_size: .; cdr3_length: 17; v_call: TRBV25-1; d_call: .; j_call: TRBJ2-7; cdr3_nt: TGTGCCAGCAGTGAATATGGTCGAGCAGGGCGCTCCTACGAGCAGTACTTC; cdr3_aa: CASSEYGRAGRSYEQYF
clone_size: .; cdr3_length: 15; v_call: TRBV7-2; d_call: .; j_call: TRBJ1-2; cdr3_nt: TGTGCCAGCAGCCCTAGGCAGGGGCTGAGCTATGGCTACACCTTC; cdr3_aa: CASSPRQGLSYGYTF
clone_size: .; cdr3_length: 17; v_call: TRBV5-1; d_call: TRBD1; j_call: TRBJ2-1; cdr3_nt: TGCGCCAGCAGCGGACTGCCGGCGGGACAGGGGGCTCAGGAGCAGTTCTTC; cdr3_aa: CASSGLPAGQGAQEQFF
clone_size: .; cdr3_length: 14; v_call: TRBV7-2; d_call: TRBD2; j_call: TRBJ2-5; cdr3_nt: TGTGCCAGCAGCTCCGGACTAGCTGGGGAGACCCAGTACTTC; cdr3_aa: CASSSGLAGETQYF
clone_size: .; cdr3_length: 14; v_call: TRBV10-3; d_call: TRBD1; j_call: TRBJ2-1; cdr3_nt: TGTGCCATCAGGGACCGGGACAGGGGAAATGAGCAGTTCTTC; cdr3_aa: CAIRDRDRGNEQFF